A single sample gave rise to the 3 T cell receptor beta chains below, sequenced in a study of blood T cell repertoires in COVID-19. Profiling relied on immunoSEQ multiplex PCR, and the TCRdb table lists in-frame clones only, not all of them. The sample consists of under 250,000 clones, 86% of them appearing once. Material for sequencing was peripheral blood. The receptors were gathered from a woman older than 75 with COVID-19, enrolled during active disease.

There are a few counts of this clone. The rearrangement joins TRBV25-1 to TRBJ1-1, with D possibly TRBD1 on 6 matching bases. The V gene's germline CDR1 is MGHDK and CDR2 SYGVNS. Trimming stripped 3 bases from V and 1 base from J, with 9 bases between. The CDR3 covers 14 residues. The CDR3 nucleotides are TGTGCCAGCAGTGAGGGGGCTTGGAACACTGAAGCTTTCTTT. It codes for CASSEGAWNTEAFF. Filled out from reference TRBV25-1 and TRBJ1-1, the complete variable domain reads EADIYQTPRYLVIGTGKKITLECSQTMGHDKMYWYQQDPGMELHLIHYSYGVNSTEKGDLSSESTVSRIRTEHFPLTLESARPSHTSQYLCASSEGAWNTEAFFGQGTRLTVV.

V and J are TRBV10-2 and TRBJ2-1, with 8 bases that match TRBD2. The CDR3 is 16 amino acids. Germline values: CDR1 WSHSY, CDR2 SAAADI. The ends lost 10 bases at V and 4 bases at J; junction bases unmatched: 15. DNA for the CDR3: TGCGCCACCTCAGGACAAGATAGCGGGAATTACAATGAGCAGTTCTTC. Its translation: CATSGQDSGNYNEQFF.

V gene TRBV7-2 combines with J gene TRBJ2-5, with D possibly TRBD2 on 6 matching bases. V lost 6 bases, J lost 2 bases, and 13 bases lay in between. The CDR3 runs to 14 residues. Germline V gives CDR1 SGHTA, CDR2 FQGNSA. The CDR3 DNA reads TGTGCCAGCAGACGCGGGACTCCACAAGAGACCCAGTACTTC. This codes for CASRRGTPQETQYF.